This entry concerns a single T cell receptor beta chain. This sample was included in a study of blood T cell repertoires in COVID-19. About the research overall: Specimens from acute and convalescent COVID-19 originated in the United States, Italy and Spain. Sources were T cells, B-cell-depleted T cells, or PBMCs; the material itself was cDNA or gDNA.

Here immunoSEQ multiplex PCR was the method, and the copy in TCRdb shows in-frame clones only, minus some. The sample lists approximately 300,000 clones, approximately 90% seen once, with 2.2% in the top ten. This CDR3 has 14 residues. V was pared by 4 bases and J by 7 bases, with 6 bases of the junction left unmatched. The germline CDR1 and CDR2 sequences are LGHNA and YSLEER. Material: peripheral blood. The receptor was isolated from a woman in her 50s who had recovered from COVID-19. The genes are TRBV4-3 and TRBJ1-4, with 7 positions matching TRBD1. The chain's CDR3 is CASSRRQGFEKLFF. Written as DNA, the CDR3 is TGCGCCAGCAGCCGACGACAGGGTTTTGAAAAACTGTTTTTT.